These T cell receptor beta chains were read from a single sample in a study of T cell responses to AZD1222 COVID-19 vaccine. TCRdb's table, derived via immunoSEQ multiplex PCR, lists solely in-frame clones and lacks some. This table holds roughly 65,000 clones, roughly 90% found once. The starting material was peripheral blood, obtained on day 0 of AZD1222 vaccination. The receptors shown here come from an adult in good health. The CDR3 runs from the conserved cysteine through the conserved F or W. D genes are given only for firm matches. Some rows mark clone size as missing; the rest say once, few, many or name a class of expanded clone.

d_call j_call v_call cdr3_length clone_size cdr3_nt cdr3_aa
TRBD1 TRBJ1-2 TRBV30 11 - TGTGCCTGCAGGACAGGGAGTCACTACACCTTC CACRTGSHYTF
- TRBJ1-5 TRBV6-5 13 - TGTGCCAGCAGTCTTCAGACCAATCAGCCCCAGCATTTT CASSLQTNQPQHF
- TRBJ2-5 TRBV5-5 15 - TGTGCCAGCAGCCCCCTCCTTGGGTTCCAAGAGACCCAGTACTTC CASSPLLGFQETQYF
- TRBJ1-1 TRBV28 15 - TGTGCCAGCTTCATGTGGGGGGGCGTAATCACTGAAGCTTTCTTT CASFMWGGVITEAFF
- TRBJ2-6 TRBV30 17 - TGTGCCTGGGATTGGAGGGGGCCCTCCCCTGGGGCCAACGTCCTGACTTTC CAWDWRGPSPGANVLTF
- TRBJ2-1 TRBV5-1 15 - TGCGCCAGCAGCTTGAGTAGGGGCGGATACAATGAGCAGTTCTTC CASSLSRGGYNEQFF
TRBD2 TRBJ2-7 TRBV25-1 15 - TGTGCCAGCAGTGAGCCGACTAGCGGGGCCTACGAGCAGTACTTC CASSEPTSGAYEQYF
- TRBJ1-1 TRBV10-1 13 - TGCGCCAGCAGTGATAGTTTAAGGGCTGAAGCTTTCTTT CASSDSLRAEAFF
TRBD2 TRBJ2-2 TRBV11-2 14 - TGTGCCAGCAGCTGGAGCGGGAGGAGGGGGGAGCTGTTTTTT CASSWSGRRGELFF
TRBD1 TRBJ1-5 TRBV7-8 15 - TGTGCCAGCAGTTCGACAGGGGCTCAATATCAGCCCCAGCATTTT CASSSTGAQYQPQHF
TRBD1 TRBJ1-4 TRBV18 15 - TGTGCCAGCTCAAAAGGACAGGTCGGTGGGGAAAAACTGTTTTTT CASSKGQVGGEKLFF
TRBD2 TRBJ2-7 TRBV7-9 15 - TGTGCCAGCAGCGGAGAAGCGGGAACCTCCTACGAGCAGTACTTC CASSGEAGTSYEQYF
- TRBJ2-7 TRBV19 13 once TGTGCCAGTAGTGTCGATGATAACTACGAGCAGTACTTC CASSVDDNYEQYF
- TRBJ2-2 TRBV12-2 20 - TGTGCAAGTCGCTCTAACCCCACCGCGGGAGGGCCGGCGAACACCGGGGAGCTGTTTTTT CASRSNPTAGGPANTGELFF
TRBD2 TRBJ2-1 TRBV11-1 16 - TGTGCCAGCAGCTTAGGAATAGCGGGAGGAGACAATGAGCAGTTCTTC CASSLGIAGGDNEQFF
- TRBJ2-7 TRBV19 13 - TGTGCCAGTAGTAATAGCGGACCCTACGAGCAGTACTTC CASSNSGPYEQYF
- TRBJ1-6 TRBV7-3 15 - TGTGCCAGCAGCTTAAGGGGCAGGGGTGATTCACCCCTCCACTTT CASSLRGRGDSPLHF
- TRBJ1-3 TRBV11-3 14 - TGTGCCAGCAGCCCCGGGACAAGCGGAAACACCATATATTTT CASSPGTSGNTIYF
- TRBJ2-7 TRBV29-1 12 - TGCAGCGTCAGGACAGAGATTCGCGAGCAGTACTTC CSVRTEIREQYF
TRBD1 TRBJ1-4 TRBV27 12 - TGTGCCAGCCGGGACAGAAGGGAAAAACTGTTTTTT CASRDRREKLFF
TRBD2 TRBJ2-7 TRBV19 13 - TGTGCCAGTAGGCGGGGACTAGCCTACGAGCAGTACTTC CASRRGLAYEQYF
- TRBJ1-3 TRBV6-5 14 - TGTGCCAGCAGAGGGGAAGCGGGGAGAAACACCATATATTTT CASRGEAGRNTIYF
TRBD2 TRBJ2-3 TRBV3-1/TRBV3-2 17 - TGTGCCAGCAGCCCGTATAGACGCAGCGGGGGCACAGATACGCAGTATTTT CASSPYRRSGGTDTQYF
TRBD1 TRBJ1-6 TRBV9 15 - TGTGCCAGCAGTCTCGGACAGGGCAATAATTCACCCCTCCACTTT CASSLGQGNNSPLHF
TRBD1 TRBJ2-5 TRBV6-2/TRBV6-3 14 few TGTGCCAGCAGTAACAGGGGGCTGTGGGAGACCCAGTACTTC CASSNRGLWETQYF
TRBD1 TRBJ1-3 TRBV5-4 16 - TGTGCCAGCAGCTTGGCCGGGACAGGGTCTGGAAACACCATATATTTT CASSLAGTGSGNTIYF
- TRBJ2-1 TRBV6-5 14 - TGTGCCAGCAGTTTCACGAGCTCCTACAATGAGCAGTTCTTC CASSFTSSYNEQFF
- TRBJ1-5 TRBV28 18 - TGTGCCAGCAGTTTAGACCGTTGGGGGGCGCGGGGAGGACAGCCCCAGCATTTT CASSLDRWGARGGQPQHF
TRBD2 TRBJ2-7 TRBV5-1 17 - TGCGCCAGCAGCGTCGGACTTTATTCCGGGACTAACTACGAGCAGTACTTC CASSVGLYSGTNYEQYF
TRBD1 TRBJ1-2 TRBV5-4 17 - TGTGCCAGCAGCTTGTATGGACAGGGGGAATCTAACTATGGCTACACCTTC CASSLYGQGESNYGYTF
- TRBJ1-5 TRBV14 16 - TGTGCCAGCAGCCAAGTGGAAAGCATGGGGGATCAGCCCCAGCATTTT CASSQVESMGDQPQHF
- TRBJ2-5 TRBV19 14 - TGTGCCAGTAGTATATTGGGGGGCCTAGAGACCCAGTACTTC CASSILGGLETQYF
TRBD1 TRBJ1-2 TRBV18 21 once TGTGCCAGCTCACCAAAAGACAGGGGGCACACACAGCACATGGCTAACTATGGCTACACCTTC CASSPKDRGHTQHMANYGYTF
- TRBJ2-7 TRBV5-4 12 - TGTGCCAGCAGCTTGGATGGCACAAGTCAGTACTTC CASSLDGTSQYF
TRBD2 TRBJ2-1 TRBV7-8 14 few TGTGCCAGCAGCTCGGGACTAGTCCACAATGAGCAGTTCTTC CASSSGLVHNEQFF
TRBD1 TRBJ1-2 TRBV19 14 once TGTGCCAGTAGCCGGGACAGGGGATTGTATGGCTACACCTTC CASSRDRGLYGYTF
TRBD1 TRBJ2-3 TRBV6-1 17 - TGTGCCAGCAGTAAAGAATCGGGGACAGGGGGGCTTTGGGCGCAGTATTTT CASSKESGTGGLWAQYF
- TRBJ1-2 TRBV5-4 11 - TGTGCCAGCAGCTTGGCAACTGGCTACACCTTC CASSLATGYTF
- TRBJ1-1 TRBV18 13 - TGTGCCAGCTCCACAGGGTCGGGCACTGAAGCTTTCTTT CASSTGSGTEAFF
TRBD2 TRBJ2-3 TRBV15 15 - TGTGCCACCAGCAGAGCTAGCGGGAGCACAGATACGCAGTATTTT CATSRASGSTDTQYF